This T cell receptor beta chain was captured by sequencing in a study of monozygotic twins with cystic fibrosis. Data came from immunoSEQ multiplex PCR; TCRdb stores just in-frame clones and leaves some out. The data show roughly 29,000 clones, about 85% seen once. After removal of 3 bases from V and 5 bases from J, the junction contained 11 bases not matched to a gene. Germline CDR1 and CDR2: SEHNR and FQNEAQ (reference sequence). The length of the CDR3 is 16 residues. Note on this clone: The antigen remains undetermined.

Whole-study findings and limits: Clonality was generally low (median approximately 0.0094), higher in the most severe patients. In 13 of 16 pairs, V gene usage was closest to the co-twin's.

The rearrangement links TRBV7-9 to TRBJ2-7; TRBD2 agrees at 9 bases. The specimen was blood. This TCR came from a girl aged 2 to 10 with cystic fibrosis. The CDR3 DNA reads TGTGCCAGCAGCTTGTATGCGGGAGGGAGTAGCGACGAGCAGTACTTC. The encoded protein is CASSLYAGGSSDEQYF.